The 10 T cell receptor beta chains below were found in one sample sequenced in a study of post-analysis software for immune sequencing data. Their specific antigens are unknown. cDNA libraries of TCR beta carried unique molecular identifiers. TCRdb itself ran the PCR reads through MiXCR, one entry per CDR3 protein. This table has about 460,000 distinct CDR3 sequences, approximately 45% appearing once. Findings of the study overall: Five TRBV segments appeared more often in patients than in controls, and TRBV5-6, TRBV5-1 and TRBV20-1 were among these.

The specimen sequenced was blood. The receptor set was obtained from a girl aged 5-17 years with multiple sclerosis.

This clonotype has just a few counts. The CDR3 sequence: CASSLGTSGAYNEQFF. The CDR3 DNA reads TGTGCCAGCAGCTTAGGTACTAGCGGGGCCTACAATGAGCAGTTCTTC. V is TRBV7-9 and J is TRBJ2-1, with 10 bases that match TRBD2. V was pared by 1 base and J by 2 bases, with 2 bases of the junction left unmatched. The germline V gene encodes CDR1 SEHNR and CDR2 FQNEAQ (reference sequence). The CDR3 sequence is 16 residues long.

This clonotype was seen a few times. The chain carries TRBV15 and TRBJ2-7; no firm D call. The CDR3 runs 14 residues. V was pared by 0 bases and J by 0 bases, with 6 bases between. Germline V gene lookup returns CDR1 LNHNV and CDR2 YYDKDF (reference sequence). The CDR3 sequence is CATSREYSSYEQYF. DNA for the CDR3: TGTGCCACCAGCAGAGAATATAGCTCCTACGAGCAGTACTTC.

The chain uses TRBV29-1 and TRBJ2-7; D could derive from TRBD1 or TRBD2 (5 bases each). V was shortened by 6 bases and J by 0 bases, with 21 bases between the two germline ends. Germline CDR1 is SQVTM and CDR2 is ANQGSEA. CDR3 size: 16 residues. CDR3 sequence: CSVLGERVPISYEQYF. The CDR3 DNA reads as TGCAGCGTGCTGGGGGAGAGGGTCCCGATCTCCTACGAGCAGTACTTC.

There are a few counts of this clonotype. DNA for the CDR3: TGTGCCAGCAGTCCCAGGGTTTCCTACGAGCAGTACTTC. As protein: CASSPRVSYEQYF. This chain links TRBV12-3 or TRBV12-4 with TRBJ2-7; tentatively, D is TRBD1 (5 bases). With 5 bases removed from V and 1 base from J, the gap between germline ends came to 9 bases. The CDR3 extends over 13 amino acids.

This clonotype turned up a few times. The chain links TRBV4-1 to TRBJ2-4; D call uncertain. The V gene's germline CDR1 is MGHRA and CDR2 YSYEKL. The CDR3 loop spans 15 amino acids. V lost 0 bases, J lost 4 bases, and 10 bases lay in between. DNA for the CDR3: TGCGCCAGCAGCCAAGATTTGTCCAGTAAAAACATTCAGTACTTC. Its translation is CASSQDLSSKNIQYF.

The chain uses TRBV7-9 and TRBJ2-1; 9 nucleotides agree with TRBD2. This CDR3 spans 16 amino acids. The germline CDR1 and CDR2 sequences are SEHNR and FQNEAQ (reference sequence). The V segment lost 4 bases and the J segment 8 bases; nucleotides outside the gene matches: 12. Written as DNA, the CDR3 is TGTGCCAGCAGCTCTCTGCGCGGGAGGGCCTTTGATGAGCAGTTCTTC. It is translated as CASSSLRGRAFDEQFF.

This clonotype was detected only a few times. J is TRBJ2-3 and V is TRBV11-2; the D is unclear. V was clipped by 7 bases and J by 4 bases, with 9 bases between them. CDR3 size: 12 residues. Germline V gene sequence: CDR1 SGHAT, CDR2 FQNNGV. CDR3 DNA sequence: TGTGCCAGCACCCATACTCCAGATACGCAGTATTTT. Translation gives CASTHTPDTQYF.

This clonotype was found a few times. The chain has TRBV10-3 and TRBJ2-7, with TRBD1 identical over 8 bases. V lost 8 bases, J lost 5 bases, and 11 bases stayed unmatched. Germline V gene data show CDR1 as ENHRY and CDR2 as SYGVKD. This CDR3 region has 14 residues. As DNA, the CDR3 is TGTGCCATCTCAGCAGGGGGCCTTTTGAACGAGCAGTACTTC. The encoded protein is CAISAGGLLNEQYF.

The chain couples TRBV20-1 to TRBJ2-1, with 9 bases matching TRBD2. V trimming: 2 bases; J trimming: 2 bases; junction bases outside the gene matches: 4. CDR3 length equals 15 residues. Germline CDR1 DFQATT, CDR2 SNEGSKA (reference sequence). The CDR3 sequence: CSARRREGAYNEQFF. In DNA form, the CDR3 reads TGCAGTGCTAGACGGCGGGAGGGGGCCTACAATGAGCAGTTCTTC.

This clonotype has only a few counts. This chain joins TRBV18 and TRBJ2-5; D is unclear. The CDR3 spans 13 residues. Trimming left V 2 bases short and J 1 base short, with 5 bases between. Per the germline V gene, CDR1 is KGHSH and CDR2 is LQKENI. DNA of the CDR3: TGTGCCAGCTCACCAGACATCCAAGAGACCCAGTACTTC. It translates to CASSPDIQETQYF.